What follows is one T cell receptor beta chain and its context. This clonotype was counted many times. The specificity of this receptor is unknown. No much larger clone exists at a distance of one base, and base qualities are not known. Preparation of the library involved RT-PCR. Sequenced using an Illumina HiSeq 2500. TCRdb reanalyzed the raw reads on its own, using fastp at Q25 for trimming and MiXCR for clone calling, and kept in-frame beta chains. For every CDR3 protein sequence, its rows merge into one entry that carries the most common genes and DNA. This sample comprises a few hundred thousand distinct CDR3 sequences, 11% to 15% of them detected only once. Approximately 12% of the sample is in the top ten clones. This sample was taken from a study of response to subunit inactivated influenza vaccine (dated by TCRdb to 2016 to 2019). Regarding the research as a whole: Deep quantitative profiling of the T cell receptor repertoire was used in the study to follow responses to a trivalent subunit inactivated influenza vaccine. General conclusions and limits of the study: The authors proposed that each seasonal influenza vaccination may bring in only a limited number of new T cells.

V sheds 7 bases and J sheds 4 bases, leaving 11 bases between their ends. From cysteine to phenylalanine, the CDR3 is 13 amino acids long. This entry keeps only the CDR3 DNA: 39 bases, framed from base 1. The sequence was collected from a man in his forties or fifties who received an inactivated influenza vaccine. Donor details come from another sample of the same person, matched by shared clones. Sequenced material: PBMCs from blood, taken less than 13 days after vaccination. Recombination linked TRBV12-3 or TRBV12-4 to TRBJ1-5, with an unclear D gene assignment. The sequenced DNA is TGTGCCAGCAACGGGGTAGGAAATCAGCCCCAGCATTTT. The resulting protein is CASNGVGNQPQHF.